The text below deals with one TCR beta chain. The antigen is unknown. It was with 60 Vbeta and 13 Jbeta primers that the PCR ran. Measured with immunoSEQ multiplex PCR; TCRdb has only the in-frame clones, and not every one. Counted here are tens of thousands of clones, approximately 80% occurring once; the ten biggest clones make up approximately 2.3%. The germline V gene encodes CDR1 MDHEN and CDR2 SYDVKM. V gave up 3 bases and J gave up 8 bases, with 19 bases separating them. The CDR3 sequence is 15 residues long. The sample comes from a study of cytomegalovirus exposure and HLA in healthy donors. Study-wide results and caveats: In the analysis, some V segments, TRBV6-2 and TRBV6-3 included, were excluded as indistinguishable.

Sequences were obtained from PBMCs. This TCR was sampled from a female donor in good health and CMV-seronegative. The rearrangement uses TRBV28 and TRBJ1-2; TRBD1 might be the D (6 bases). The CDR3 DNA reads TGTGCCAGCAGTTTCGACAGGTTGGGGGCCCAAGGCTACACCTTC. Its translation is CASSFDRLGAQGYTF.